This passage covers 24 T cell receptor beta chains from one sample sequenced in a study of blood T cell repertoires in COVID-19. Profiled with immunoSEQ multiplex PCR; TCRdb holds only in-frame clones, not every one. The data contain about 97,000 clones, nearly 90% of them singletons. The sample was peripheral blood. The receptors stem from a man aged 50-60 years with active COVID-19.

This clone has only a few counts. The chain carries TRBV7-2 and TRBJ2-5; 12 nucleotides align to TRBD2. Germline CDR1 is SGHTA and CDR2 is FQGNSA. With V trimmed by 5 bases and J by 4 bases, 5 bases remained unmatched. The CDR3 covers 15 residues. CDR3 region: CASSTGLAGRETQYF. DNA of the CDR3: TGTGCCAGCAGCACGGGACTAGCGGGTCGAGAGACCCAGTACTTC.

The chain uses TRBV6-1 and TRBJ1-6; 10 nucleotides agree with TRBD1. CDR1 and CDR2 (germline): MNHNS, SASEGT. V lost 1 base and J lost 3; bases outside the gene matches: 3. CDR3 length: 17 amino acids. CDR3 sequence reads: CASSEVGQGRYNSPLHF. CDR3 in DNA: TGTGCCAGCAGTGAAGTGGGACAGGGGCGCTATAATTCACCCCTCCACTTT.

J is TRBJ2-3 and V is TRBV15; 7 bases align to TRBD2. Germline assignment: CDR1 LNHNV and CDR2 YYDKDF (reference sequence). The length of the CDR3 is 15 residues. Trimming at V came to 3 bases and at J to 2 bases, leaving 5 bases not matched to a gene. CDR3 sequence reads: CATSSLRGTTDTQYF. CDR3 sequence (DNA): TGTGCCACCAGCAGCCTGCGGGGGACCACAGATACGCAGTATTTT.

The chain employs TRBV6-6 and TRBJ1-2; a weak D match, TRBD1 (6 bases). The CDR3 runs 18 residues. V lost 5 bases and J lost 4, with 26 bases in between. Looked up from germline, CDR1 is MNHNY and CDR2 is SVGAGI (reference sequence). The CDR3 nucleotides are TGTGCCAGCAGTCTGGGCCTTGGACAGAGGGAGAATAGCTATGGCTACACCTTC. This encodes CASSLGLGQRENSYGYTF.

This chain connects TRBV5-1 to TRBJ2-3, with 9 bases lining up with TRBD2. This CDR3 comprises 14 residues. Germline V gene sequence: CDR1 SGHRS, CDR2 YFSETQ. Trimming cost V 5 bases and J 3 bases; bases outside gene matches: 4. In DNA, the CDR3 is TGCGCCAGCAGGGATAGCGGGGGAACAGATACGCAGTATTTT. It is translated as CASRDSGGTDTQYF.

This chain connects TRBV7-6 to TRBJ2-1; TRBD2 matches 13 bases. V trimming: 5 bases; J trimming: 5 bases; junction bases outside the gene matches: 3. Germline CDR1 reads SGHVS; CDR2 reads FNYEAQ. The CDR3 totals 15 residues. CDR3 residues: CASSQGLAGNNEQFF. DNA of the CDR3: TGTGCCAGCAGCCAGGGACTAGCGGGGAACAATGAGCAGTTCTTC.

The genes are TRBV9 and TRBJ1-1, with D possibly being TRBD1 (5 bases). The V end lost 0 bases, the J end lost 5 bases, and 8 bases lay between the germline ends. The CDR3 loop spans 13 amino acids. Germline loops: CDR1 SGDLS, CDR2 YYNGEE. The chain's CDR3 is CASSVARGTEAFF. The CDR3 coding sequence is TGTGCCAGCAGCGTAGCTCGGGGGACTGAAGCTTTCTTT.

This sequence joins TRBV23-1 and TRBJ1-5; the D is unclear. TRBV23-1 is an ORF; its function is uncertain. This CDR3 has 15 amino acids. The ends were cut back, 4 bases at V and 0 bases at J, with 10 bases in the middle. CDR3 in amino acids: CASSPGGISNQPQHF. The CDR3 DNA follows: TGCGCCAGCAGTCCGGGCGGGATTAGCAATCAGCCCCAGCATTTT.

The CDR3 DNA sequence: TGCGCCAGCAGCTTGGCCGTTATGGGACAGGGGAACGGGGAGCTGTTTTTT. Residues: CASSLAVMGQGNGELFF. The chain has TRBV5-1 and TRBJ2-2, with TRBD1 identical over 10 bases. CDR1 is SGHRS, CDR2 YFSETQ, per germline. The V gene end was trimmed by 0 bases and the J gene end by 7 bases; junction bases not matched to a gene: 9. CDR3 length: 17 residues.

V and J are TRBV2 and TRBJ2-5, with 13 bases identical to TRBD2. The germline V gene encodes CDR1 SNHLY and CDR2 FYNNEI. The length of the CDR3 is 15 residues. After removal of 4 bases from V and 5 bases from J, the junction contained 4 bases not matched to a gene. CDR3 sequence: CASSGLAGGQETQYF. The DNA for the CDR3 is TGTGCCAGCAGTGGACTAGCGGGGGGACAGGAGACCCAGTACTTC.

V is TRBV9 and J is TRBJ2-7; the match to TRBD1 covers 7 bases. CDR1 SGDLS and CDR2 YYNGEE come from the germline V gene. This CDR3 contains 18 residues. V lost 3 bases and J lost 6; bases outside the gene matches: 21. The CDR3 DNA sequence: TGTGCCAGCAGCGCCCCCATTTCTGGGGACAGTCGTTCGGGCGAGCAGTACTTC. Amino acids: CASSAPISGDSRSGEQYF.

This clone has only a few counts. The chain employs TRBV5-4 and TRBJ2-3, with 13 nucleotides matching TRBD2. CDR3 length: 18 amino acids. V was clipped by 1 base and J by 3 bases; unmatched bases: 8. The germline V gene has CDR1 SGHNT and CDR2 YYREEE (reference sequence). The CDR3 loop is CASSLTSGGAGVTDTQYF. CDR3 DNA sequence: TGTGCCAGCAGCTTGACTAGCGGGGGGGCTGGTGTGACAGATACGCAGTATTTT.

The rearrangement uses TRBV10-3 and TRBJ1-1, with a weak D call TRBD1 (5 bases). CDR3 length equals 13 residues. V gave up 6 bases and J gave up 1 base, with 9 bases separating them. The V gene's germline CDR1 is ENHRY and CDR2 SYGVKD. The CDR3 loop reads CAISLGENTEAFF. CDR3 bases: TGTGCCATCAGCCTAGGGGAGAACACTGAAGCTTTCTTT.

The rearrangement joins TRBV5-5 to TRBJ2-3; perhaps TRBD1 as D (6 bases). This CDR3 comprises 16 residues. V lost 1 base, J lost 8 bases, and 20 bases lay in between. From germline, CDR1 is SGHKS and CDR2 YYEKEE (reference sequence). The CDR3 protein is CASSLSGDGGSGTQYF. In DNA form, the CDR3 reads TGTGCCAGCAGCTTGTCAGGGGATGGGGGTTCAGGTACGCAGTATTTT.

The chain employs TRBV3-1 (or the pseudogene TRBV3-2) and TRBJ2-4, with D possibly matching TRBD1 (5 bases). The length of the CDR3 is 13 residues. The V end was cut by 3 bases, the J end by 5 bases, with 8 bases between. The germline V gene has CDR1 LGHDT and CDR2 YNNKEL (reference sequence). CDR3 nucleotides: TGTGCCAGCAGCCAGGGCAGGGAAAACATTCAGTACTTC. This sequence encodes CASSQGRENIQYF.

This clone has just a few counts. The chain links TRBV19 to TRBJ2-2; the D is unclear. Germline CDR1 is LNHDA and CDR2 is SQIVND (reference sequence). This CDR3 has 11 residues. The V end was cut by 6 bases, the J end by 8 bases, with 7 bases between. The CDR3 DNA reads as TGTGCCAGTAGCCTTTTTGGGGAGCTGTTTTTT. It is translated as CASSLFGELFF.

V usage is TRBV27 and J usage is TRBJ2-5; TRBD2 aligns across 8 bases. Germline assignment: CDR1 MNHEY and CDR2 SMNVEV (reference sequence). This CDR3 spans 14 amino acids. The junction had 8 bases not matched to a gene; V was cut back by 5 bases and J by 6 bases. The CDR3 DNA sequence: TGTGCCAGCAGTAACGGGACTAGGGTGAAGACCCAGTACTTC. It codes for CASSNGTRVKTQYF.

The table lists this clone with a count of one. The chain has TRBV6-6 and TRBJ2-3; the D gene is possibly TRBD1 (5 bases). Between the trimmed V and J ends, which lost 1 base and 11 bases, there was a span of 13 bases. CDR1 is MNHNY and CDR2 is SVGAGI in the germline V gene (reference sequence). CDR3 length equals 13 residues. CDR3 sequence reads: CASSYLGHGQQYF. CDR3 sequence (DNA): TGTGCCAGCAGTTACTTAGGACACGGCCAGCAGTATTTT.

On this clone itself: The same CDR3 also results from other DNA sequences found in this sample. CDR3 DNA: TGTGCCAGCAGCCCAAGGACAGGGGCCGAGCAGTACTTC. Amino acid sequence: CASSPRTGAEQYF. The genes are TRBV7-8 and TRBJ2-7, with 9 bases fitting TRBD1. CDR1 and CDR2 (germline): SGHVS, FQNEAQ. V gave up 5 bases and J gave up 6 bases; unmatched junction bases: 5. The CDR3 runs 13 residues.

The chain links TRBV10-3 to TRBJ2-3; the D gene is possibly TRBD2 (6 bases). The CDR3 spans 16 residues. Germline lookup yields CDR1 ENHRY and CDR2 SYGVKD. The V gene lost 8 bases and the J gene lost 2 bases, with 20 bases spanning the gap. In DNA form, the CDR3 reads TGTGCCATCGGGCGGGGAGACCAGTGGGTCACAGATACGCAGTATTTT. The encoded protein is CAIGRGDQWVTDTQYF.

The chain joins TRBV6-5 to TRBJ1-5; 9 nucleotides match TRBD1. Germline assignment: CDR1 MNHEY and CDR2 SVGAGI. V was clipped by 6 bases and J by 6 bases; unmatched bases: 9. The length of the CDR3 is 15 residues. Here the CDR3 reads CASRPGQGLIQPQHF. The CDR3, as DNA: TGTGCCAGCAGACCGGGACAGGGTTTAATTCAGCCCCAGCATTTT.

The V gene is TRBV5-1, the J gene TRBJ1-2; weak D call: TRBD1 (6 bases). This CDR3 has 13 amino acids. The V end was cut by 4 bases, the J end by 7 bases, with 14 bases between. CDR1 and CDR2 (germline): SGHRS, YFSETQ. CDR3 amino acids: CASSTRTDGGYTF. CDR3 DNA: TGCGCCAGCAGCACCAGGACAGATGGTGGCTACACCTTC.

The V gene is TRBV5-4, the J gene TRBJ2-1; 8 nucleotides line up with TRBD1. The V gene's germline CDR1 is SGHNT and CDR2 YYREEE (reference sequence). The CDR3 runs to 17 residues. V dropped 4 bases and J dropped 8; count of bases not matched to a gene: 17. CDR3 protein: CASSPTSGRGRSDEQFF. The CDR3 DNA sequence: TGTGCCAGCAGCCCGACATCCGGCAGGGGGCGCTCGGATGAGCAGTTCTTC.

The CDR3 sequence: CASSLAGTGGYTF. The CDR3 DNA reads TGTGCCAGCAGCTTAGCAGGGACAGGTGGCTACACCTTC. The chain recombines TRBV7-2 with TRBJ1-2, with 8 positions matching TRBD1. The CDR3 spans 13 residues. V shed 0 bases and J 7 bases; nucleotides not matched to a gene: 1. Germline loops: CDR1 SGHTA, CDR2 FQGNSA.